Following are 10 T cell receptor beta chains from one sample sequenced in a study of cytomegalovirus exposure and HLA in healthy donors. The primer mix had 60 Vbeta and 13 Jbeta primers. Some clones are missing from TCRdb's copy, which holds only in-frame ones; the method was immunoSEQ multiplex PCR. The repertoire has 100,000 to 150,000 clones, approximately 81% of them found once; the top ten carry approximately 2.2%. Specimen: PBMCs. The receptor source for this set is a middle-aged woman in good health and CMV-seronegative.

This chain connects TRBV27 to TRBJ2-7, with 10 bases matching TRBD1. This CDR3 region has 13 residues. Trimming removed 9 bases from V and 2 bases from J; junction bases left unmatched: 4. Germline loops: CDR1 MNHEY, CDR2 SMNVEV (reference sequence). In DNA, the CDR3 is TGTGCCAGAGACGACAGGGGGCCCTACGAGCAGTACTTC. This codes for CARDDRGPYEQYF.

This clone was recorded a few times. The chain joins TRBV4-1 to TRBJ1-1; a possible D gene is TRBD1 (5 bases). Germline lookup yields CDR1 MGHRA and CDR2 YSYEKL. This CDR3 spans 15 amino acids. Trimming cost V 2 bases and J 1 base, with 11 bases left between them. CDR3 DNA sequence: TGCGCCAGCAGCCAACTTGGACACCAGAACACTGAAGCTTTCTTT. Amino acid sequence: CASSQLGHQNTEAFF.

The J gene is TRBJ2-1, the V gene TRBV9, with 7 bases lining up with TRBD2. With V trimmed by 1 base and J by 0 bases, 10 bases remained unmatched. This CDR3 has 18 residues. Per the germline V gene, CDR1 is SGDLS and CDR2 is YYNGEE. Here the CDR3 DNA reads TGTGCCAGCAGCGTACTCCCGACTAGCCGGAGCTCCTACAATGAGCAGTTCTTC. Translation gives CASSVLPTSRSSYNEQFF.

J is TRBJ2-7 and V is TRBV29-1; D perhaps matches TRBD1 (5 bases). The CDR3 covers 13 residues. Trimming stripped 1 base from V and 2 bases from J, with 9 bases between. CDR1 and CDR2 from the germline V gene are SQVTM and ANQGSEA. CDR3 sequence reads: CSVEGTTTYEQYF. The DNA of the CDR3 is TGCAGCGTTGAAGGGACAACCACCTACGAGCAGTACTTC.

This chain connects TRBV2 to TRBJ2-3; possible D gene TRBD2, 6 bases. The germline V and J ends were trimmed by 5 bases and 1 base, with 13 bases remaining between them. Germline V gives CDR1 SNHLY, CDR2 FYNNEI. The CDR3 runs 15 residues. The CDR3 protein is CASSIRPGGTDTQYF. The DNA of the CDR3 is TGTGCCAGCAGTATACGCCCGGGAGGCACAGATACGCAGTATTTT.

The chain combines TRBV11-2 with TRBJ1-1, with D possibly matching TRBD1 (6 bases). With 7 bases removed from V and 1 base from J, the gap between germline ends came to 19 bases. The CDR3 extends over 16 amino acids. Germline CDR1 and CDR2: SGHAT and FQNNGV. The DNA of the CDR3 is TGTGCCAGCACCCAGGGGTGGGGACGGGAGAACACTGAAGCTTTCTTT. Its protein is CASTQGWGRENTEAFF.

This chain uses TRBV5-4 with TRBJ1-2, with a possible D match to TRBD1 (5 bases). V lost 4 bases and J lost 6, with 16 bases in between. Germline V gene data show CDR1 as SGHNT and CDR2 as YYREEE (reference sequence). The CDR3 covers 14 residues. The CDR3 region is CASSPGGTANGYTF. The CDR3 nucleotides are TGTGCCAGCAGCCCCGGGGGTACGGCGAATGGCTACACCTTC.

The chain has TRBV11-3 and TRBJ2-1; unclear D gene. The V and J ends lost 5 bases and 7 bases respectively, with 15 bases between them. CDR1 SGHNT and CDR2 YENEEA come from the germline V gene. The CDR3 totals 14 residues. CDR3 DNA sequence: TGTGCCAGCAGCCCCCCTACTAAACGGAATGAGCAGTTCTTC. Translated: CASSPPTKRNEQFF.

The V gene is TRBV5-1, the J gene TRBJ2-1; 7 nucleotides align to TRBD1. The CDR3 runs 17 residues. Per germline, CDR1 SGHRS and CDR2 YFSETQ. V shed 5 bases, J shed 0 bases, and the junction held 11 bases outside the gene matches. This CDR3 reads CASRPDLRGSSYNEQFF. CDR3 DNA sequence: TGCGCCAGCAGACCCGACCTCAGGGGGAGCTCCTACAATGAGCAGTTCTTC.

This clone has more than one count but fewer than ten. CDR3 sequence reads: CASSVARVTSYEQYF. The CDR3 DNA follows: TGTGCCAGCAGTGTCGCGCGGGTAACCTCCTACGAGCAGTACTTC. The chain links TRBV6-1 to TRBJ2-7, with D possibly matching TRBD2 (5 bases). The germline V gene encodes CDR1 MNHNS and CDR2 SASEGT. The germline V and J ends were trimmed by 4 bases and 0 bases, with 13 bases remaining between them. This CDR3 spans 15 amino acids.